This T cell receptor (beta chain) came from a study of Ad26.COV2.S vaccination and SARS-CoV-2 variants. Overall study context: By the intramuscular route, Ad26.COV2.S was given once, or twice 56 days apart. The study, taken as a whole, reports: Vaccine and placebo groups showed comparable non-spike TCR breadth. Vaccinees reportedly had broad spike-specific CD8+ and CD4+ T cell responses.

Treatment noted: roughly 20 received Ad26.COV2.S at low or high dose, single or two shots; about 5 received placebo; per-sample allocation not given. Material that was analyzed had been drawn on day 63 after the first vaccine or placebo injection. What was given as vaccine was an Ad26 vector encoding Wuhan-strain SARS-CoV-2 spike. Clones were sequenced by immunoSEQ multiplex PCR, and TCRdb holds only the in-frame ones, with some missing. The sample lists 500,000 or so clones, about 83% occurring once. The CDR3 length is 16 residues. Between the trimmed V and J ends, which lost 3 bases and 1 base, there was a span of 15 bases. The germline V gene has CDR1 SNHLY and CDR2 FYNNEI. Points on this clone: Antigen unknown.

Specimen: peripheral blood, collected in a trial of Ad26.COV2.S vaccine versus placebo. This clonotype was sampled from a person aged 18-60 years who received the Ad26.COV2.S COVID-19 vaccine or a placebo. This rearrangement joins TRBV2 to TRBJ1-1; D uncertain. The CDR3 sequence is CASSDAYSSENTEAFF. In nucleotides, the CDR3 is TGTGCCAGCAGTGACGCATATTCGTCTGAGAACACTGAAGCTTTCTTT.